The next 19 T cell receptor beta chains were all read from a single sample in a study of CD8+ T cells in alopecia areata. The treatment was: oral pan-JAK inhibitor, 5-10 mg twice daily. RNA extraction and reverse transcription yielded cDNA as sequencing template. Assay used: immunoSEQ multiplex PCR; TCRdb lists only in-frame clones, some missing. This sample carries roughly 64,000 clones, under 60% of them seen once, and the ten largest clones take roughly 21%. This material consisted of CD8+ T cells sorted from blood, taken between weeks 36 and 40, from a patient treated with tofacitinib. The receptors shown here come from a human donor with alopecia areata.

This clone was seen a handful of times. CDR3 region: CALGDTYNEQFF. CDR3 nucleotide sequence: TGTGCCCTGGGGGACACCTACAATGAGCAGTTCTTC. This chain uses TRBV30 with TRBJ2-1, with a possible D match to TRBD1 (6 bases). The CDR3 is made up of 12 amino acids. Germline CDR1 and CDR2: GTSNPN and SVGIG (reference sequence). V dropped 8 bases and J dropped 2 bases, with 10 bases sitting between them.

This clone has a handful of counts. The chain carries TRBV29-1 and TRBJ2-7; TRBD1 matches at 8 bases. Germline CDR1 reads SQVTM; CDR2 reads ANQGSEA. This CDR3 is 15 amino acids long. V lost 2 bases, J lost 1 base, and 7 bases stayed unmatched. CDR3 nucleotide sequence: TGCAGCGTTGAACGTTGGCAGGGGGCGTCCTACGAGCAGTACTTC. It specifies CSVERWQGASYEQYF.

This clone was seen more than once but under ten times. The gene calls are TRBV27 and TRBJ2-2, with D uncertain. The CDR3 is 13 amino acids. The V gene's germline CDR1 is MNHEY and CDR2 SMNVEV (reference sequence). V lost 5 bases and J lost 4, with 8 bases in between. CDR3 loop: CASSPRVTGELFF. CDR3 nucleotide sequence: TGTGCCAGCAGTCCTCGGGTCACCGGGGAGCTGTTTTTT.

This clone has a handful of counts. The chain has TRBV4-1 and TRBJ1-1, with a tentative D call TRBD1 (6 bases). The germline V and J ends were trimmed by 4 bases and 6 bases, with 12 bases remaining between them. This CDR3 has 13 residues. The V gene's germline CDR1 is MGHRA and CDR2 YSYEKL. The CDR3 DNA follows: TGCGCCAGCAGCCGGGCAGGACAGTCTGAAGCTTTCTTT. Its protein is CASSRAGQSEAFF.

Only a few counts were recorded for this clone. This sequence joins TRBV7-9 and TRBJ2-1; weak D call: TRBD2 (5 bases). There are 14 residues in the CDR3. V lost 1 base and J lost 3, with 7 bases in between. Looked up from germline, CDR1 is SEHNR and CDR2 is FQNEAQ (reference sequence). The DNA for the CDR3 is TGTGCCAGCAGCTTAGGTGGGAGCTACAATGAGCAGTTCTTC. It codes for CASSLGGSYNEQFF.

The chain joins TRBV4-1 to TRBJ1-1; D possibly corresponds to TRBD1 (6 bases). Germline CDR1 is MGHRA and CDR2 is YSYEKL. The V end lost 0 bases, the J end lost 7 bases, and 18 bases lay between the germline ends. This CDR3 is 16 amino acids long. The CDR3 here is CASSQDGGSLVGEAFF. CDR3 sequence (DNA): TGCGCCAGCAGCCAAGATGGGGGCTCCTTGGTTGGTGAAGCTTTCTTT.

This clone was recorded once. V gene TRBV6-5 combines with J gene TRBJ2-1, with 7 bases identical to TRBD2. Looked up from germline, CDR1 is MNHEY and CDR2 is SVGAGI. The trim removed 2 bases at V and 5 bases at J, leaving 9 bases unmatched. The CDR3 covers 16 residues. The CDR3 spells CASSYGYGRSHNEQFF. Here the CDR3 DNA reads TGTGCCAGCAGTTACGGTTACGGGAGGAGCCACAATGAGCAGTTCTTC.

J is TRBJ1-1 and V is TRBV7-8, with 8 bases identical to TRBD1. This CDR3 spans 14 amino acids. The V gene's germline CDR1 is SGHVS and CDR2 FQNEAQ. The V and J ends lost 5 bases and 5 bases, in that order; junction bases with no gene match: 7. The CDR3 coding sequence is TGTGCCAGCAGCCCAGCCACAGGGGGGACTGAAGCTTTCTTT. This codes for CASSPATGGTEAFF.

DNA of the CDR3: TGTGCCAGCAGCTTAGAGGCGCGGGAGAGTAGGAATGAGCAGTTCTTC. Translation: CASSLEARESRNEQFF. The gene calls are TRBV7-2 and TRBJ2-1; 7 nucleotides align to TRBD2. CDR3 length: 16 residues. V was pared by 1 base and J by 7 bases, with 10 bases of the junction left unmatched. Germline assignment: CDR1 SGHTA and CDR2 FQGNSA. The full variable domain, its missing parts supplied by reference TRBV7-2 and TRBJ2-1, is GAGVSQSPSNKVTEKGKDVELRCDPISGHTALYWYRQSLGQGLEFLIYFQGNSAPDKSGLPSDRFSAERTGGSVSTLTIQRTQQEDSAVYLCASSLEARESRNEQFFGPGTRLTVL.

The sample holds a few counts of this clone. CDR3 nucleotides: TGTGCCACCAGCTTACGTTTAGAACGGCCCCAGCATTTT. Protein product: CATSLRLERPQHF. The J gene is TRBJ1-5, the V gene TRBV15; D is unresolved. The CDR3 totals 13 residues. V gave up 5 bases and J gave up 9 bases, with 14 bases separating them. Germline CDR1 reads LNHNV; CDR2 reads YYDKDF (reference sequence).

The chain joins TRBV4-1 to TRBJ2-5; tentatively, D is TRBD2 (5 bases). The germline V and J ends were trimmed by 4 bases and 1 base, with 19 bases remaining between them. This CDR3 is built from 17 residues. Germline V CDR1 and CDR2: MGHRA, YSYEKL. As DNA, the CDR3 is TGCGCCAGCAGCCTCGGCATTGGTCGACTAACCCAAGAGACCCAGTACTTC. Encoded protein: CASSLGIGRLTQETQYF.

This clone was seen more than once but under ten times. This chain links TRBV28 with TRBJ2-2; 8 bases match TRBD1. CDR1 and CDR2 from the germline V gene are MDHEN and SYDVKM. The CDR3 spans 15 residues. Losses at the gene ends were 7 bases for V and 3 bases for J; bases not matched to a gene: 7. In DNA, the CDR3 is TGTGCCAGCAAGGAACAGGGGGTTTACACCGGGGAGCTGTTTTTT. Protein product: CASKEQGVYTGELFF. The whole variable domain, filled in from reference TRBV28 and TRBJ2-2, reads DVKVTQSSRYLVKRTGEKVFLECVQDMDHENMFWYRQDPGLGLRLIYFSYDVKMKEKGDIPEGYSVSREKKERFSLILESASTNQTSMYLCASKEQGVYTGELFFGEGSRLTVL.

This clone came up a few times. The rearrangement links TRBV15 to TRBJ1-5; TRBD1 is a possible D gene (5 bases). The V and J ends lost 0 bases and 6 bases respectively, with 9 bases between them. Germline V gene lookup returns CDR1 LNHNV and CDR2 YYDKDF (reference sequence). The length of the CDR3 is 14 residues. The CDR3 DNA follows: TGTGCCACCAGCAGAGAAGGGGTTAGTCAGCCCCAGCATTTT. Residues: CATSREGVSQPQHF. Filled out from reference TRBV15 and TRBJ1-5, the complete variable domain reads DAMVIQNPRYQVTQFGKPVTLSCSQTLNHNVMYWYQQKSSQAPKLLFHYYDKDFNNEADTPDNFQSRRPNTSFCFLDIRSPGLGDTAMYLCATSREGVSQPQHFGDGTRLSIL.

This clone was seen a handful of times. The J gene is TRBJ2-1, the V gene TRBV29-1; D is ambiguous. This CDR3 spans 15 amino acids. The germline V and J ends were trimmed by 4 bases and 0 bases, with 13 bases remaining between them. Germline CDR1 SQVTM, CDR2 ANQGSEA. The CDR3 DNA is TGCAGCGTTGTATTTGGCACGAGCTCCTACAATGAGCAGTTCTTC. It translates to CSVVFGTSSYNEQFF.

The CDR3 sequence is CASSQVSGSTDTQYF. CDR3 bases: TGCGCCAGCAGCCAAGTTAGCGGGAGCACAGATACGCAGTATTTT. The chain has TRBV4-1 and TRBJ2-3; the match to TRBD2 covers 7 bases. Germline CDR1 reads MGHRA; CDR2 reads YSYEKL. The trim removed 1 base at V and 0 bases at J, leaving 1 base unmatched. The CDR3 consists of 15 residues.

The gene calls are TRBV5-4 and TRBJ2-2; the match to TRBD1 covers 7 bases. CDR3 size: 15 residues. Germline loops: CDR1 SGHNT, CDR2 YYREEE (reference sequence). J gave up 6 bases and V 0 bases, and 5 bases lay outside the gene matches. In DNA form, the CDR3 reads TGTGCCAGCAGCTTGGCCAGGGGGTGGTCCGGGGAGCTGTTTTTT. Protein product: CASSLARGWSGELFF.

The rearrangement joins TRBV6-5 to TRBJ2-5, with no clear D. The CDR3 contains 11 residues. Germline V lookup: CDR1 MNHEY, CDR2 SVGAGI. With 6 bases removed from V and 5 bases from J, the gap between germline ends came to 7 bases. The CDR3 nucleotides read TGTGCCAGCAGGATTGACGAGACCCAGTACTTC. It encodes CASRIDETQYF.

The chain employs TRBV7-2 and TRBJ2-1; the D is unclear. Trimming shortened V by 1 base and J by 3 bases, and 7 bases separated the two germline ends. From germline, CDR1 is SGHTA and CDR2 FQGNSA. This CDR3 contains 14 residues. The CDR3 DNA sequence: TGTGCCAGCAGCTTAGGCGTCAGCTACAATGAGCAGTTCTTC. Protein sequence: CASSLGVSYNEQFF.

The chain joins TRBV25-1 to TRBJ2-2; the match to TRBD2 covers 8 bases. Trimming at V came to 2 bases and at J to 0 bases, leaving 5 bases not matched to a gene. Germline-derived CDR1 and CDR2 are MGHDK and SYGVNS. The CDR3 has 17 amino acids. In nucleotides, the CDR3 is TGTGCCAGCAGTGAAATCCAACTAGCGGCGAACACCGGGGAGCTGTTTTTT. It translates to CASSEIQLAANTGELFF.